The subject of this entry is one T cell receptor beta chain. Its antigen remains unidentified. No much larger clone is present one base from it, and per-base qualities are unavailable. These data originate in a study of cytomegalovirus exposure and HLA in healthy donors (dated by TCRdb to 2016 to 2017). Turning to the overall study: According to a later analysis, the approximately 120 validation repertoires were produced on the same platform as the 666 repertoires of the first cohort. Besides the first cohort of some 670 subjects, a separate validation cohort made up of 120 or so different subjects was used. The study aimed to test whether cataloging public T cell receptors could reveal signatures of past pathogen exposure. To predict cytomegalovirus infection status, the study combined high-throughput TCR immunosequencing, statistical association of individual TCRs with disease status, and machine learning. Overall study results and their limits: In the study, around 160 TCR beta chains were listed as associated with cytomegalovirus. A few of the identified cytomegalovirus-associated TCR beta chains were confirmed in vitro to be specific for cytomegalovirus antigens. The classifier was reported to diagnose cytomegalovirus status with high specificity and sensitivity in both the original cohort and the validation cohort. While some public TCRs were present in many individuals, most TCR sequences turned up only very rarely across donors. The authors suggested that the approach could potentially be generalized to other disease states and immunological phenotypes. A later analysis found that TCRs clustered in the first cohort also tended to co-occur in the roughly 120 validation repertoires, with 94% of cluster scores above 0. A later analysis had no HLA typing for the validation cohort, so co-occurrence there was scored across all 130 or so repertoires.

The donors belonged to the validation cohort of around 130 subjects, which was separate from the approximately 700-subject first cohort. To prepare the library, the immunoSEQ multiplex PCR assay was applied. The original pipeline was this. A statistical classification framework was built for diagnosing cytomegalovirus status from the catalog of TCR beta chain sequences. Sourced from immuneACCESS, this table was stored by TCRdb with only in-frame sequences that have V and J called. A share of the clones is absent; for the studies checked, an unresolved V gene accounts for under half, and the remainder has no known explanation. From that table come the V and J calls and clone size; the DNA was used to work out D and trimming. This sample gives 100,000 or so clones in total; around 83% of them show up just once. The top ten constitute 3% to 4% of the sample. Measured from the cysteine to the phenylalanine, the CDR3 is 17 residues long. The entry retains the CDR3 DNA only, 51 bases that are in frame from base 1. CDR1 and CDR2 are drawn from the germline V gene: SGHDN, FVKESK. V trim: 5 bases; J trim: 2 bases; unmatched bases: 4.

The sequence derives from a woman in her late teens or twenties in good health and CMV-seropositive. The sequence links TRBV14 to TRBJ2-1, with TRBD2 matching 15 junction bases. The sequenced sample consisted of PBMCs. The CDR3 in this case is CASSLGLAGGPYNEQFF. The base sequence is TGTGCCAGCAGCTTAGGACTAGCGGGAGGGCCCTACAATGAGCAGTTCTTC.